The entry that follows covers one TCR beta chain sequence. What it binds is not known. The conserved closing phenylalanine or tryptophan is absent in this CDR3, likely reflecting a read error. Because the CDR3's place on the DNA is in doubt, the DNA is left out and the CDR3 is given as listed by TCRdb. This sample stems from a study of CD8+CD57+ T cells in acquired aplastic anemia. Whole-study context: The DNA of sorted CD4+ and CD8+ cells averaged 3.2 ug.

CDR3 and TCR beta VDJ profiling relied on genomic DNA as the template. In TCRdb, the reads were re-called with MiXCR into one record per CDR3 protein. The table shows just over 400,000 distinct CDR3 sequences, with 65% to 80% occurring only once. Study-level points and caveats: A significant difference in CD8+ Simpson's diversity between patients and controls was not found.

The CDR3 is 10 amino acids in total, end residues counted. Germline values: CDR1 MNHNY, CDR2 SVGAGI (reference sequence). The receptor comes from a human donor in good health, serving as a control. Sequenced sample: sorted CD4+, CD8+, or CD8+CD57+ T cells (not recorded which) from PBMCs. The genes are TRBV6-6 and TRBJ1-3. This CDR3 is CASRTRTGDT.